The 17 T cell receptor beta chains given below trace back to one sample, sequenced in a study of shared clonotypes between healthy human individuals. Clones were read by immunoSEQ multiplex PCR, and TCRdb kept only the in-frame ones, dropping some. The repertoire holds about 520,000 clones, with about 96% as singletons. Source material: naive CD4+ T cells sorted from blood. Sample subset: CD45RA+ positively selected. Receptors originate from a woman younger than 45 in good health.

CDR3 DNA: TGTGCCAGCAGTGAAGATGGGGTTACATTCTATGGCTACACCTTC. It encodes CASSEDGVTFYGYTF. The chain joins TRBV2 to TRBJ1-2, with D hard to call. CDR1 and CDR2 (germline): SNHLY, FYNNEI. V was trimmed by 1 base and J by 4 bases, leaving 13 bases between them. The CDR3 has 15 residues.

The CDR3, as DNA: TGTGCCAGCAGGCACCCGGGGGCCCAGTACTTC. Protein product: CASRHPGAQYF. J is TRBJ2-5 and V is TRBV6-5; D is perhaps TRBD2 (6 bases). Trimming stripped 6 bases from V and 9 bases from J, with 11 bases between. Germline V CDR1 and CDR2: MNHEY, SVGAGI. This CDR3 is built from 11 residues.

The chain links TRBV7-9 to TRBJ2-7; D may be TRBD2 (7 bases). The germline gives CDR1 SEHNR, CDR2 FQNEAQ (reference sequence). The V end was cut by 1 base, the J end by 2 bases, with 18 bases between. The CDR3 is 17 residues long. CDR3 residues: CASSLEGGVSFPYEQYF. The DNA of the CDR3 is TGTGCCAGCAGCTTAGAGGGGGGGGTTAGCTTCCCCTACGAGCAGTACTTC.

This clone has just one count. In DNA form, the CDR3 reads TGTGCCAGCAGTGACACAGGGACAGGGGGAACCGGGGAGCTGTTTTTT. It codes for CASSDTGTGGTGELFF. This chain uses TRBV6-4 with TRBJ2-2; 11 positions match TRBD1. The CDR3 contains 16 residues. Germline loops: CDR1 MRHNA, CDR2 SNTAGT. V gave up 2 bases and J gave up 5 bases; unmatched junction bases: 4.

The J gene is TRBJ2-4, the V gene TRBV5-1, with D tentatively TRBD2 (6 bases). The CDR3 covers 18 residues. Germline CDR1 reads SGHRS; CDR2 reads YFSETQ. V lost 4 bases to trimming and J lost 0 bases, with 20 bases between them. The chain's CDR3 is CASSPRTRESLAKNIQYF. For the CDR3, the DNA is TGCGCCAGCAGCCCACGGACGCGGGAATCTCTAGCCAAAAACATTCAGTACTTC.

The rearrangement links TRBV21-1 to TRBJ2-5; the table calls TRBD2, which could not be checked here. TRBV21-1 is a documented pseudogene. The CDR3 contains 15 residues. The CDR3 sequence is CASSNSLAGVETQYF. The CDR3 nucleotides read TGTGCCAGCAGCAATTCTCTAGCGGGAGTCGAGACCCAGTACTTC.

CDR3 protein: CASNGLAGAYEQYF. In nucleotides, the CDR3 is TGTGCCAGCAATGGACTAGCGGGAGCCTACGAGCAGTACTTC. The chain couples TRBV2 to TRBJ2-7; 13 bases map to TRBD2. The junction had 2 bases not matched to a gene; V was cut back by 7 bases and J by 2 bases. Germline V gene data show CDR1 as SNHLY and CDR2 as FYNNEI. This CDR3 contains 14 residues.

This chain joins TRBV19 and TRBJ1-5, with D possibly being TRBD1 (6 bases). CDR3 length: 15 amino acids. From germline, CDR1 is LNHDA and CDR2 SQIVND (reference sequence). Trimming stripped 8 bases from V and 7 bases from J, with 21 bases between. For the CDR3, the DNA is TGTGCCAGTCGCCTAGTCAGGGGAGGAACCCAGCCCCAGCATTTT. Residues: CASRLVRGGTQPQHF.

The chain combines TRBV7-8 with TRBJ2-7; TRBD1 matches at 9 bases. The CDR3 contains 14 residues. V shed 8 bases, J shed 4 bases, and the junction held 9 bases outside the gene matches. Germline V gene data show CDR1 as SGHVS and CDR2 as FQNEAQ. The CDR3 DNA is TGTGCCAGCGCAGAGGACAGGGGCGGGTACGAGCAGTACTTC. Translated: CASAEDRGGYEQYF.

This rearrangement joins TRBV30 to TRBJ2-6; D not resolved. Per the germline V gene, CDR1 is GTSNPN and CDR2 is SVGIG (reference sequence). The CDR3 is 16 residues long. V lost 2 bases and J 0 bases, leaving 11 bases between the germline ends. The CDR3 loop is CAWSLVPGSGANVLTF. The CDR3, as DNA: TGTGCCTGGAGTTTGGTACCGGGCTCTGGGGCCAACGTCCTGACTTTC.

DNA for the CDR3: TGTGCCAGCAGCGTATATCCGACAGGGGCGAACACTGAAGCTTTCTTT. It codes for CASSVYPTGANTEAFF. This chain joins TRBV9 and TRBJ1-1; 8 nucleotides line up with TRBD1. The CDR3 is 16 residues long. CDR1 is SGDLS, CDR2 YYNGEE, per germline. V lost 1 base to trimming and J lost 1 base; unmatched junction nucleotides: 6.

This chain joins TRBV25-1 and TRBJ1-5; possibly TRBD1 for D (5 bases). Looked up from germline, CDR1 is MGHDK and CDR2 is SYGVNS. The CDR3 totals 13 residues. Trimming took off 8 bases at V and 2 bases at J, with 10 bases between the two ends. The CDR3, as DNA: TGTGCCAGCGGTGGGGGGGGCAATCAGCCCCAGCATTTT. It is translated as CASGGGGNQPQHF.

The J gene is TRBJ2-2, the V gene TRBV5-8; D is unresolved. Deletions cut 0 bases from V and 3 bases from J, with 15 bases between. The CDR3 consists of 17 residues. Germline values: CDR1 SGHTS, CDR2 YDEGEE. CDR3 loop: CASSLAKYSLDTGELFF. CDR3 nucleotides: TGTGCCAGCAGCTTGGCCAAGTACAGTCTGGACACCGGGGAGCTGTTTTTT.

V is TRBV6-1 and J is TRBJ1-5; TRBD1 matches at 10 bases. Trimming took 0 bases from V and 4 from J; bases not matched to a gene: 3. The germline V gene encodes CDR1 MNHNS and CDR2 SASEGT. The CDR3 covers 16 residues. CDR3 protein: CASSEAQDRGNQPQHF. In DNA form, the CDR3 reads TGTGCCAGCAGTGAAGCGCAGGACAGGGGGAATCAGCCCCAGCATTTT.

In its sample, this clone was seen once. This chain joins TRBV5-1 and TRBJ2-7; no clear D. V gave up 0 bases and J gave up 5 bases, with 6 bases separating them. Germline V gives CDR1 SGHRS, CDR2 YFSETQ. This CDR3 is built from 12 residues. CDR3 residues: CASSLVFDEQYF. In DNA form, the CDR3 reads TGCGCCAGCAGCTTGGTCTTCGACGAGCAGTACTTC. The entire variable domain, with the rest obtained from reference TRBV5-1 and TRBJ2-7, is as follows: KAGVTQTPRYLIKTRGQQVTLSCSPISGHRSVSWYQQTPGQGLQFLFEYFSETQRNKGNFPGRFSGRQFSNSRSEMNVSTLELGDSALYLCASSLVFDEQYFGPGTRLTVT.

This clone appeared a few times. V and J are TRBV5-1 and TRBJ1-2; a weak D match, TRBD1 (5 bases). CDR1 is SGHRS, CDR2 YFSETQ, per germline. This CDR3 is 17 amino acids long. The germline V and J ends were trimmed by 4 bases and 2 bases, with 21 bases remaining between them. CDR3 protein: CASSLLGGAVFNYGYTF. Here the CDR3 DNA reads TGCGCCAGCAGCCTCCTGGGTGGGGCAGTCTTCAACTATGGCTACACCTTC.

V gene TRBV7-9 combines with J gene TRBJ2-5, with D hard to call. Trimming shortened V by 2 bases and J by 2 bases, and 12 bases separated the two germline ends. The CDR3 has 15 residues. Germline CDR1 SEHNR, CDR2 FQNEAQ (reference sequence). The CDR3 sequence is CASSLSPKDQETQYF. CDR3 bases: TGTGCCAGCAGCTTATCCCCCAAAGATCAAGAGACCCAGTACTTC.